These T cell receptor beta chains were read from a single sample in a study of blood T cell repertoires in COVID-19. Assay: immunoSEQ multiplex PCR; the TCRdb copy retains only in-frame clones and omits some. The sample yields around 190,000 clones, around four fifths seen once. The sequenced sample consisted of peripheral blood. The receptor source for this set is a man between 65 and 79 years old with active or convalescent COVID-19. Each CDR3 is given with its conserved first and last residue. The D gene is left open where the match is weak. Size values are once, few and many counts, or a class for expanded clones, and some rows have none.

TGTGCCACCAGCGACTCCTCTGGGGCCAAGCAGTTCTTC,CATSDSSGAKQFF,few,NA,TRBJ2-1,TRBV24-1
TGTGCCAGCAGCGTACAGTCTAGCGGGGGAAATGAGCAGTTCTTC,CASSVQSSGGNEQFF,NA,TRBD2,TRBJ2-1,TRBV9
TGTGCCAGCAGCCCGACAGGGGCTGGAAACACCATATATTTT,CASSPTGAGNTIYF,once,TRBD1,TRBJ1-3,TRBV7-9
TGTGCCAGCAGTGTACAGGGGGCGAAAAACTATGGCTACACCTTC,CASSVQGAKNYGYTF,NA,TRBD1,TRBJ1-2,TRBV2
TGTGCCATCAGAAGACTAGCGGGGGATTCCGAGCAGTACTTC,CAIRRLAGDSEQYF,NA,TRBD2,TRBJ2-7,TRBV10-3
TGTGCCAGCAGTTCCCGACAGGTCTGGGACGAGCAGTACTTC,CASSSRQVWDEQYF,NA,NA,TRBJ2-7,TRBV6-5
TGTGCCAGCAGTTTGGGCGGGTCCTCTGGGGCCAACGTCCTGACTTTC,CASSLGGSSGANVLTF,NA,NA,TRBJ2-6,TRBV27
TGTGCCAGCAGTCCCCGACAGGGGTCTGGAAACACCATATATTTT,CASSPRQGSGNTIYF,NA,TRBD1,TRBJ1-3,TRBV6-6
TGTGCCAGCAGCTTAGGTAGCCCTTCGGTCGACGAGCAGTACTTC,CASSLGSPSVDEQYF,NA,NA,TRBJ2-7,TRBV7-2
TGTGCCAGCAGCCAAGAGGGGGGGGCCGGGGAGCTGTTTTTT,CASSQEGGAGELFF,NA,TRBD2,TRBJ2-2,TRBV3-1/TRBV3-2
TGCAGCGTTCGGGAGACTAGCGGGGCCCACAATGAGCAGTTCTTC,CSVRETSGAHNEQFF,NA,TRBD2,TRBJ2-1,TRBV29-1
TGTGCCAGCAGCGGGCAGGGGGGTGAGCAGTTCTTC,CASSGQGGEQFF,NA,NA,TRBJ2-1,TRBV9
TGCGCCAGCAGCCAAAACTCACTAGCGGGCCGGGGCTACGAGCAGTACTTC,CASSQNSLAGRGYEQYF,NA,TRBD2,TRBJ2-7,TRBV4-1
TGTGCCAGCTCACCCGTTCAGGGGAGCACAGATACGCAGTATTTT,CASSPVQGSTDTQYF,NA,NA,TRBJ2-3,TRBV18
TGCAGCGTTGACGGGCTAGCCGGCACCTACGAGCAGTACTTC,CSVDGLAGTYEQYF,NA,NA,TRBJ2-7,TRBV29-1
TGTGCCAGCAGAACAGGGGTAATCACAGATACGCAGTATTTT,CASRTGVITDTQYF,few,TRBD1,TRBJ2-3,TRBV11-3
TGTGCCAGCAGTTCCCGGCGGACAGGGGGAAGTTCACCCCTCCACTTT,CASSSRRTGGSSPLHF,NA,TRBD1,TRBJ1-6,TRBV6-2/TRBV6-3
TGTGCCAGCAGCAAAGAAGGGCTAGCGGGAGAGGCCGGGGAGCTGTTTTTT,CASSKEGLAGEAGELFF,NA,NA,TRBJ2-2,TRBV21-1
TGTGCCAGCAGCTTTACAGCCACCAACTATGGCTACACCTTC,CASSFTATNYGYTF,NA,NA,TRBJ1-2,TRBV7-9
TGTGCCAGCAGTCCGGGACAGGATGGATCACCCCTCCACTTT,CASSPGQDGSPLHF,NA,TRBD1,TRBJ1-6,TRBV6-6
TGCGCCAGCAGGGGACAGGGTTCCACTGAAGCTTTCTTT,CASRGQGSTEAFF,NA,TRBD1,TRBJ1-1,TRBV10-1
TGTGCCAGCAGTGAAGCGCTAGACAAACAACCGCTTTTCAGACAGGGCTACACCTTC,CASSEALDKQPLFRQGYTF,once,NA,TRBJ1-2,TRBV6-1
TGTGCCAGCAGCTTGTACCAACCGGACACTGAAGCTTTCTTT,CASSLYQPDTEAFF,NA,NA,TRBJ1-1,TRBV5-6
TGCGCCAGCAGGGAGGGACTTGGTAGCACAGATACGCAGTATTTT,CASREGLGSTDTQYF,NA,NA,TRBJ2-3,TRBV5-1
TGTGCCAGCAGCTCGAAGGATTCGGGTGGCAGGGGGCGCGACAAAAACATTCAGTACTTC,CASSSKDSGGRGRDKNIQYF,NA,NA,TRBJ2-4,TRBV21-1
TGTGCCAGTAGTATAGGGTACGGAGAGACCGTTGAAAAACTGTTTTTT,CASSIGYGETVEKLFF,NA,NA,TRBJ1-4,TRBV19
TGTGCCAGCAGTCAAACCTCGGGGAACACTGAAGCTTTCTTT,CASSQTSGNTEAFF,NA,NA,TRBJ1-1,TRBV6-5
TGTGCCAGCTCACCGTTCAGGGACAGAGGTGCAGGGAACTATGGCTACACCTTC,CASSPFRDRGAGNYGYTF,NA,TRBD1,TRBJ1-2,TRBV18
TGCGCCAGCAGACACGTCCGGCAGGGGAACACCGGGGAGCTGTTTTTT,CASRHVRQGNTGELFF,NA,NA,TRBJ2-2,TRBV5-1
TGTGCCAGCAGCTTAAAAGCGTCTCTCTACGAGCAGTACTTC,CASSLKASLYEQYF,NA,NA,TRBJ2-7,TRBV7-2
TGTGCCAGCAGCTTGGGTCTGGGAGGTGTTCTCTATGGCTACACCTTC,CASSLGLGGVLYGYTF,NA,NA,TRBJ1-2,TRBV5-8
TGTGCCAGCAGCTTGGCCGCGGACAGGGCTCAGTACTTC,CASSLAADRAQYF,NA,TRBD1,TRBJ2-4,TRBV5-4
TGTGCCAGCAGCAATTCACTCACGAGGTGGATCTATGGCTACACCTTC,CASSNSLTRWIYGYTF,NA,NA,TRBJ1-2,TRBV6-2/TRBV6-3
TGTGCCACCAGATTTACAGGGGGCACTGAAGCTTTCTTT,CATRFTGGTEAFF,NA,TRBD1,TRBJ1-1,TRBV15
TGTGCCAGCAGCCAAGTCGACAGGGGAGAGACCCAGTACTTC,CASSQVDRGETQYF,once,TRBD1,TRBJ2-5,TRBV3-1/TRBV3-2
TGTGCCAGCTCCACACAGAAAAACACTGAAGCTTTCTTT,CASSTQKNTEAFF,NA,NA,TRBJ1-1,TRBV7-2
TGCGCCAGCAGCTCAACCACCGGGACAGCCTATGGCTACACCTTC,CASSSTTGTAYGYTF,NA,TRBD1,TRBJ1-2,TRBV5-1
TGTGCCAGCAGCTTGGTGGCAGGGGTTCAGCCCCAGCATTTT,CASSLVAGVQPQHF,NA,NA,TRBJ1-5,TRBV5-8
TGTGCCAGCAGTTACTCTCAGGGGCTCGGAGAGACCCAGTACTTC,CASSYSQGLGETQYF,NA,NA,TRBJ2-5,TRBV6-5
TGCGCCAGCAGCCAGCACCTCCCCAGGACTAGGTCAAGCACCGGGGAGCTGTTTTTT,CASSQHLPRTRSSTGELFF,NA,TRBD2,TRBJ2-2,TRBV4-1
TGTGCCAGCAGAACAGGGGGAAATTATAATTCACCCCTCCACTTT,CASRTGGNYNSPLHF,NA,TRBD1,TRBJ1-6,TRBV28
TGCGCCAGCAGATTGACAGAGAACACCGGGGAGCTGTTTTTT,CASRLTENTGELFF,NA,NA,TRBJ2-2,TRBV5-1
TGTGCCAGCAGCCGGGGTTCAGGGGCCCTGAACACCGGGGAGCTGTTTTTT,CASSRGSGALNTGELFF,NA,NA,TRBJ2-2,TRBV11-2
TGTGCCAGCAGCCCCCGGACTGTAGGCCATGAGCAGTTCTTC,CASSPRTVGHEQFF,few,NA,TRBJ2-1,TRBV9
TGTGCCAGCAGCAAATCAACAGGGGGCGACGGCTCTGGAAACACCATATATTTT,CASSKSTGGDGSGNTIYF,NA,NA,TRBJ1-3,TRBV21-1